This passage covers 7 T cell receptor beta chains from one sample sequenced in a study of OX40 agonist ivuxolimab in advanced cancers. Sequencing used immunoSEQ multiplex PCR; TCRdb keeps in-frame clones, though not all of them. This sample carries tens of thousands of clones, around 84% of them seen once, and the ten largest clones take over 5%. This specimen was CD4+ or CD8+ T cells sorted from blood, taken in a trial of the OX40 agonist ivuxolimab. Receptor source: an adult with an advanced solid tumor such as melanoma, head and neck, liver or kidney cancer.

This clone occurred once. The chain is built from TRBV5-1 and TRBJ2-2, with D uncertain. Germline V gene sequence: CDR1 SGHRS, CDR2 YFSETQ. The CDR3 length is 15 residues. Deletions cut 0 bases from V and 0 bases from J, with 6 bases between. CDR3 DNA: TGCGCCAGCAGCTTGGGGCTAGCGAACACCGGGGAGCTGTTTTTT. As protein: CASSLGLANTGELFF.

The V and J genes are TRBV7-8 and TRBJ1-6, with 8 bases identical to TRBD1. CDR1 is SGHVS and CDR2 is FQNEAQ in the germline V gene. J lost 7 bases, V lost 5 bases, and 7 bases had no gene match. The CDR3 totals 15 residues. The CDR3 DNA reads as TGTGCCAGCAGCCTCGGACAGGGTCGAAATTCACCCCTCCACTTT. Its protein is CASSLGQGRNSPLHF.

The CDR3 DNA is TGTGCCAGCAGGAGAGTTAAGGGGAGCGGGGAGCTGTTTTTT. Protein product: CASRRVKGSGELFF. This sequence joins TRBV6-5 and TRBJ2-2; perhaps D is TRBD1 or TRBD2 (5 bases each). Trimming stripped 6 bases from V and 7 bases from J, with 15 bases between. The CDR3 sequence is 14 residues long. Germline V gives CDR1 MNHEY, CDR2 SVGAGI.

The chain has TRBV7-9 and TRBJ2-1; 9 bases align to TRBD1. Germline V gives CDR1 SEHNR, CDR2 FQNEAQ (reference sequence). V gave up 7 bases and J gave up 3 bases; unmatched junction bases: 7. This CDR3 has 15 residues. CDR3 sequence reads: CASTVPGQGYNEQFF. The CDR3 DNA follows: TGTGCCAGCACCGTCCCGGGACAGGGCTACAATGAGCAGTTCTTC.

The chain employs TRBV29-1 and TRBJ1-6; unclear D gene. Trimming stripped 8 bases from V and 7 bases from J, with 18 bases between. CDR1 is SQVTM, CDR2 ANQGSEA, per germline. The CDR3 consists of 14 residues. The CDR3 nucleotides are TGCAGCTCCGGGAACTACCGCCCCAATTCACCCCTCCACTTT. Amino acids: CSSGNYRPNSPLHF.

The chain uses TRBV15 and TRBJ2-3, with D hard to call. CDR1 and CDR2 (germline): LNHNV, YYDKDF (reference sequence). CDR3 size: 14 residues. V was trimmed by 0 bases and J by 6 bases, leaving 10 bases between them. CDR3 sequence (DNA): TGTGCCACCAGCAGAGACCGACCTGGGGATACGCAGTATTTT. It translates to CATSRDRPGDTQYF.

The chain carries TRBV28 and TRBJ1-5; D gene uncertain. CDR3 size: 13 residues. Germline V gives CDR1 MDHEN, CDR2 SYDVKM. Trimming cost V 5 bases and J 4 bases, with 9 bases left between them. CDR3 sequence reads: CASSPGSNQPQHF. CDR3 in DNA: TGTGCCAGCAGTCCGGGTTCTAATCAGCCCCAGCATTTT.